This record looks at one T cell receptor beta chain sequence and its context. In the original processing: Estimation of nucleated cell counts relied on the amplification of reference gene primers. Libraries were prepared by immunoSEQ multiplex PCR; TCRdb keeps only in-frame clonotypes and omits some of them. V and J calls and clone size are as listed in that table; D and trimming were resolved from the DNA. This sample has approximately 300,000 clones, with around 87% found just once. The ends lost 3 bases at V and 2 bases at J; junction bases unmatched: 3. This CDR3 has 15 amino acids. Per the germline V gene, CDR1 is WNHNN and CDR2 is SYGVQD (reference sequence). The data stem from a study of blood T cell repertoires in COVID-19. For the study at large: The analysed material was cDNA or gDNA that came from T cells, B-cell-depleted T cells, or PBMCs.

V usage is TRBV10-1 and J usage is TRBJ2-7; 11 nucleotides line up with TRBD1. Sequencing was done on a sample of peripheral blood. The receptor was derived from a man over 45 with active or convalescent COVID-19. DNA of the CDR3: TGCGCCAGCAGTGAAGGGACAGGGGGACCCTACGAGCAGTACTTC. It encodes CASSEGTGGPYEQYF.